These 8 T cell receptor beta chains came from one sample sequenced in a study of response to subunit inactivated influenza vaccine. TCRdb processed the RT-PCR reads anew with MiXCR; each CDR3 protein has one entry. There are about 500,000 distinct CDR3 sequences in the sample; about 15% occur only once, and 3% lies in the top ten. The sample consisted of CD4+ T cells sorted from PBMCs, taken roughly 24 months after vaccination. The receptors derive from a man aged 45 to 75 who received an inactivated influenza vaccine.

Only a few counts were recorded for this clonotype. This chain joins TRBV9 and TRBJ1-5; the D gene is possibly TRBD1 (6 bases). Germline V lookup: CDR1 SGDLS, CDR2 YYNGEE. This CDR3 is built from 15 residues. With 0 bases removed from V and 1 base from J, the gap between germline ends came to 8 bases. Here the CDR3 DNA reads TGTGCCAGCAGCGTAGGGGGGGCCAGCAATCAGCCCCAGCATTTT. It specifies CASSVGGASNQPQHF.

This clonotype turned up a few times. CDR3 sequence: CASSLVQGTGTEAFF. DNA for the CDR3: TGCGCCAGCAGCTTGGTACAGGGTACGGGCACTGAAGCTTTCTTT. V usage is TRBV5-1 and J usage is TRBJ1-1; a weak D match, TRBD1 (6 bases). V lost 0 bases and J 4 bases, leaving 13 bases between the germline ends. The CDR3 length is 15 residues. CDR1 is SGHRS and CDR2 is YFSETQ in the germline V gene.

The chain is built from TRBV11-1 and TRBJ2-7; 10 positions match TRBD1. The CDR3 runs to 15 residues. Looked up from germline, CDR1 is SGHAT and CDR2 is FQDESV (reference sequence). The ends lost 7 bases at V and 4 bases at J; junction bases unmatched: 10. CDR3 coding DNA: TGTGCCAGCACATCAAGGGACAGGGGTATGTACGAGCAGTACTTC. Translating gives CASTSRDRGMYEQYF. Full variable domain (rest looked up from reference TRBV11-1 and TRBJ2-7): EAEVAQSPRYKITEKSQAVAFWCDPISGHATLYWYRQILGQGPELLVQFQDESVVDDSQLPKDRFSAERLKGVDSTLKIQPAELGDSAMYLCASTSRDRGMYEQYFGPGTRLTVT.

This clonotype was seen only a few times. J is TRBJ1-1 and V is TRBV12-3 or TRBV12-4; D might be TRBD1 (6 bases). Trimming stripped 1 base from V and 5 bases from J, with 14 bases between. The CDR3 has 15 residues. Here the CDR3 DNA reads TGTGCCAGCAGTTTAGTAGCCGGGGGCCTAACTGAAGCTTTCTTT. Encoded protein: CASSLVAGGLTEAFF.

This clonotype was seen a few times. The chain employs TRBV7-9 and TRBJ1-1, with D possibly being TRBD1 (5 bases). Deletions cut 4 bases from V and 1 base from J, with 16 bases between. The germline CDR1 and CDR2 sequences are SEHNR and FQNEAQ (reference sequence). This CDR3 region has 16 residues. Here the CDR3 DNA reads TGTGCCAGCAGCTCGGGGGGTTTGCGGAAGAACACTGAAGCTTTCTTT. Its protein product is CASSSGGLRKNTEAFF.

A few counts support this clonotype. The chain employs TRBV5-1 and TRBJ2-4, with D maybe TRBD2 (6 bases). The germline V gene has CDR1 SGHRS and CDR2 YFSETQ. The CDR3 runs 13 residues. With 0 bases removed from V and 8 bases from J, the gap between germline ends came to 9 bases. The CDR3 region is CASSLGGEDIQYF. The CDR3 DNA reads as TGCGCCAGCAGCTTGGGAGGGGAGGACATTCAGTACTTC.

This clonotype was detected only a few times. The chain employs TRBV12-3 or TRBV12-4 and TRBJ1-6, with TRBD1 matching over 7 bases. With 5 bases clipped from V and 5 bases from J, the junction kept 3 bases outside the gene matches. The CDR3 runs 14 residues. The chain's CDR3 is CASSPDRDNSPLHF. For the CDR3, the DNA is TGTGCCAGCAGTCCCGACAGGGATAATTCACCCCTCCACTTT.

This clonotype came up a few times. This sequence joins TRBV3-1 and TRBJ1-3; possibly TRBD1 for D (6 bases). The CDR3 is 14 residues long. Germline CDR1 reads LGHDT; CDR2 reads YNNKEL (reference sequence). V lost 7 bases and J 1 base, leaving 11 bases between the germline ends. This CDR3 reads CASTQGNSGNTIYF. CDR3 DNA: TGTGCCAGCACTCAGGGGAATTCTGGAAACACCATATATTTT.